Shown below are 15 T cell receptor beta chains from a single sample sequenced in a study of T cell changes during pregnancy in multiple sclerosis. Only in-frame clones appear in the TCRdb table, and some are missing; sequencing was by immunoSEQ multiplex PCR. The sample records approximately 25,000 clones, 86% being singletons. The sequencing here drew on CD8+ T cells from peripheral blood mononuclear cells, taken in the first trimester of pregnancy. Receptors originate from a female donor in good health, enrolled as a control in a pregnancy study.

V usage is TRBV4-1 and J usage is TRBJ2-1; maybe TRBD2 (5 bases). CDR3 size: 15 residues. The V gene lost 1 base and the J gene lost 2 bases, with 9 bases spanning the gap. Germline V gives CDR1 MGHRA, CDR2 YSYEKL. CDR3 sequence: CASSQATTPYNEQFF. CDR3 nucleotide sequence: TGCGCCAGCAGCCAAGCGACTACACCCTACAATGAGCAGTTCTTC.

The chain uses TRBV15 and TRBJ1-2; no firm D call. There are 15 residues in the CDR3. Per germline, CDR1 LNHNV and CDR2 YYDKDF (reference sequence). Between the trimmed V and J ends, which lost 1 base and 7 bases, there was a span of 16 bases. CDR3: CATSRVGQQIGGYTF. CDR3 sequence (DNA): TGTGCCACCAGCAGAGTAGGCCAACAGATTGGTGGCTACACCTTC.

V is TRBV4-1 and J is TRBJ2-1; the match to TRBD2 covers 8 bases. This CDR3 has 15 residues. Germline CDR1 is MGHRA and CDR2 is YSYEKL. After removal of 1 base from V and 14 bases from J, the junction contained 13 bases not matched to a gene. The CDR3, as DNA: TGCGCCAGCAGCCAAGTTTTGGGGGAGCGGGAGAGGGAGTTCTTC. This codes for CASSQVLGEREREFF.

V and J are TRBV5-4 and TRBJ2-5, with TRBD1 matching over 9 bases. With 4 bases clipped from V and 5 bases from J, the junction kept 6 bases outside the gene matches. The germline CDR1 and CDR2 sequences are SGHNT and YYREEE (reference sequence). This CDR3 is 14 amino acids long. The CDR3 protein is CASSTGQGGETQYF. The CDR3 DNA follows: TGTGCCAGCAGCACGGGACAGGGTGGCGAGACCCAGTACTTC.

The chain recombines TRBV4-1 with TRBJ2-3; perhaps TRBD1 as D (5 bases). The CDR3 runs to 16 residues. Germline V lookup: CDR1 MGHRA, CDR2 YSYEKL. The germline V and J ends were trimmed by 0 bases and 4 bases, with 14 bases remaining between them. The DNA for the CDR3 is TGCGCCAGCAGCCAAGATGAAGGGGCCTCCCCAGATACGCAGTATTTT. It is translated as CASSQDEGASPDTQYF.

This chain uses TRBV15 with TRBJ2-1, with D unclear. CDR3 length: 13 residues. Germline CDR1 is LNHNV and CDR2 is YYDKDF (reference sequence). The V end lost 0 bases, the J end lost 10 bases, and 10 bases lay between the germline ends. CDR3 amino acids: CATSREALKEQFF. The CDR3 DNA sequence: TGTGCCACCAGCAGAGAGGCCCTTAAGGAGCAGTTCTTC.

The rearrangement links TRBV6-1 to TRBJ1-2; unclear D gene. The germline V and J ends were trimmed by 0 bases and 4 bases, with 3 bases remaining between them. The CDR3 is made up of 12 amino acids. Germline V gene sequence: CDR1 MNHNS, CDR2 SASEGT. The chain's CDR3 is CASSEAFYGYTF. The CDR3 DNA follows: TGTGCCAGCAGTGAAGCCTTCTATGGCTACACCTTC.

The genes are TRBV5-1 and TRBJ1-1, with 12 bases lining up with TRBD1. Germline V lookup: CDR1 SGHRS, CDR2 YFSETQ. The CDR3 has 16 amino acids. J gave up 5 bases and V 4 bases, and 9 bases lay outside the gene matches. CDR3 region: CASSISGTGGATEAFF. The DNA for the CDR3 is TGCGCCAGCAGCATATCCGGGACAGGGGGCGCAACTGAAGCTTTCTTT. The whole variable domain, filled in from reference TRBV5-1 and TRBJ1-1, reads KAGVTQTPRYLIKTRGQQVTLSCSPISGHRSVSWYQQTPGQGLQFLFEYFSETQRNKGNFPGRFSGRQFSNSRSEMNVSTLELGDSALYLCASSISGTGGATEAFFGQGTRLTVV.

The CDR3 bases are TGTGCCAGCAGCGCCGCCGGGACAGGGGGTTTAGCTAACTATGGCTACACCTTC. It specifies CASSAAGTGGLANYGYTF. The chain uses TRBV7-6 and TRBJ1-2; TRBD1 aligns across 11 bases. The germline V gene has CDR1 SGHVS and CDR2 FNYEAQ. The CDR3 sequence is 18 residues long. V lost 5 bases and J lost 0; bases outside the gene matches: 11.

The gene calls are TRBV4-1 and TRBJ1-5; D may be TRBD1 (5 bases). The CDR3 is 13 residues long. Germline V gene lookup returns CDR1 MGHRA and CDR2 YSYEKL. Trimming took 2 bases from V and 5 from J, leaving 7 bases between them. The CDR3 DNA sequence: TGCGCCAGCAGCCAACAGGGTGATCAGCCCCAGCATTTT. This gives the protein CASSQQGDQPQHF.

CDR3 region: CASSLGGAGELFF. The CDR3 nucleotides read TGTGCCAGCAGTTTAGGCGGGGCCGGGGAGCTGTTTTTT. V usage is TRBV27 and J usage is TRBJ2-2, with D tentatively TRBD2 (6 bases). Per germline, CDR1 MNHEY and CDR2 SMNVEV (reference sequence). The CDR3 runs 13 residues. V lost 2 bases, J lost 6 bases, and 7 bases lay in between.

This clone was observed a single time. This rearrangement joins TRBV7-9 to TRBJ1-4; TRBD1 might be the D (5 bases). Germline V gives CDR1 SEHNR, CDR2 FQNEAQ (reference sequence). V was trimmed by 2 bases and J by 6 bases, leaving 13 bases between them. The CDR3 is 15 amino acids. DNA of the CDR3: TGTGCCAGCAGCTTACAAGGGGAAGGCGATGAAAAACTGTTTTTT. This gives the protein CASSLQGEGDEKLFF. The whole variable domain, remainder taken from reference TRBV7-9 and TRBJ1-4, is DTGVSQNPRHKITKRGQNVTFRCDPISEHNRLYWYRQTLGQGPEFLTYFQNEAQLEKSRLLSDRFSAERPKGSFSTLEIQRTEQGDSAMYLCASSLQGEGDEKLFFGSGTQLSVL.

In its sample, this clone ranks as medium-sized. This rearrangement joins TRBV9 to TRBJ1-1; a possible D gene is TRBD1 (6 bases). Looked up from germline, CDR1 is SGDLS and CDR2 is YYNGEE. V was pared by 4 bases and J by 6 bases, with 10 bases between. This CDR3 has 12 amino acids. The CDR3 loop is CASSLQGAEAFF. CDR3 DNA sequence: TGTGCCAGCAGCTTACAGGGAGCTGAAGCTTTCTTT.

The chain links TRBV19 to TRBJ1-2; D uncertain. Per germline, CDR1 LNHDA and CDR2 SQIVND (reference sequence). The CDR3 contains 13 residues. The ends were cut back, 5 bases at V and 4 bases at J, with 11 bases in the middle. The CDR3 is CASSPGLFYGYTF. The DNA of the CDR3 is TGTGCCAGTAGTCCAGGTCTTTTCTATGGCTACACCTTC.

The chain uses TRBV7-2 and TRBJ1-6; no clear D. Germline V lookup: CDR1 SGHTA, CDR2 FQGNSA. The CDR3 loop spans 14 amino acids. V lost 2 bases, J lost 7 bases, and 9 bases lay in between. The CDR3 bases are TGTGCCAGCAGCTTAAAAGTACAGAATTCACCCCTCCACTTT. It translates to CASSLKVQNSPLHF.